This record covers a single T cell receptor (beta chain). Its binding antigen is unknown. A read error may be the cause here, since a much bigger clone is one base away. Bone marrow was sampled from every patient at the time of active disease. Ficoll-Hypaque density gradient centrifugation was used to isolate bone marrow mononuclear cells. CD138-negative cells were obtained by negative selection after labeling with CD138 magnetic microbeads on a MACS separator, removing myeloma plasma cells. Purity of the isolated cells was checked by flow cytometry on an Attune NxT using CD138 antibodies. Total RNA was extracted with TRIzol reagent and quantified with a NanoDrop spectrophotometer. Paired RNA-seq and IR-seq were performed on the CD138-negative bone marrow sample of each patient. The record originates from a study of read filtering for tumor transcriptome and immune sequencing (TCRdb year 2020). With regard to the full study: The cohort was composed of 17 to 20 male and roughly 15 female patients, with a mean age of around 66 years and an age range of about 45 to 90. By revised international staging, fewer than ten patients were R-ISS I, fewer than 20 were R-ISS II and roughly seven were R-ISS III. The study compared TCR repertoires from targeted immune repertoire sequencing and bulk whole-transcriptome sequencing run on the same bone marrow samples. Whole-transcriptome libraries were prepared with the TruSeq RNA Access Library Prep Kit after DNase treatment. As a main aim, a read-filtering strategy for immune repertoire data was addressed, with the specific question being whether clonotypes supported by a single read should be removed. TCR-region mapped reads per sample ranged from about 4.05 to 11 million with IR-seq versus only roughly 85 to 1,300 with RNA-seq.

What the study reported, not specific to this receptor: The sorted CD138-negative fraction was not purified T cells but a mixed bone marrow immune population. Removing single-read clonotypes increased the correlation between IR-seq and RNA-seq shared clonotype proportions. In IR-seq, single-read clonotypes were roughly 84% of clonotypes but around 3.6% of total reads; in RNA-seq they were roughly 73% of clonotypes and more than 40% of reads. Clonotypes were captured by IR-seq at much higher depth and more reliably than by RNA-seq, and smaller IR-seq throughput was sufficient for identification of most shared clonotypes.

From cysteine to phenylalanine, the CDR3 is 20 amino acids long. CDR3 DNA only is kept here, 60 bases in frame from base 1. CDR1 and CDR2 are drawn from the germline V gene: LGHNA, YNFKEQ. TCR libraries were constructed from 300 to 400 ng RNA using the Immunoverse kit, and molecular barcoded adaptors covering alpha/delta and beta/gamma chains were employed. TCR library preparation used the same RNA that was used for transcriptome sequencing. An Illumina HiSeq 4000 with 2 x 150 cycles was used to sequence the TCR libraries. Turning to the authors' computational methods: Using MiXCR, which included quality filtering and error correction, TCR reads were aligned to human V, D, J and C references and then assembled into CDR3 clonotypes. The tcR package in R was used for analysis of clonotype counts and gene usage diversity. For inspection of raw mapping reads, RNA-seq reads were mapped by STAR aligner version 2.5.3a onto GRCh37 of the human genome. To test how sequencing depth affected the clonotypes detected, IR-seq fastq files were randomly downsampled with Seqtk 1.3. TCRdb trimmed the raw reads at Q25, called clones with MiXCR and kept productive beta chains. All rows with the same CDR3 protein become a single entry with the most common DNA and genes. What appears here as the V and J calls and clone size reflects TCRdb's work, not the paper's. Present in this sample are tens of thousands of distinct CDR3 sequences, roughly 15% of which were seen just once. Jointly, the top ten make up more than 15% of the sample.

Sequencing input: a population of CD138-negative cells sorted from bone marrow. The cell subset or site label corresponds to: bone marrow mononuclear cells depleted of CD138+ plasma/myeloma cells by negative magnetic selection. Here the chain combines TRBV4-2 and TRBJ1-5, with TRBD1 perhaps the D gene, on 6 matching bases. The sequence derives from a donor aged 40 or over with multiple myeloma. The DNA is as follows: TGTGCCAGCGGCCAAGATCGAGGGGCAGGGGAAGTCAGTAGGAATCAGCCCCAGCATTTT. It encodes CASGQDRGAGEVSRNQPQHF.